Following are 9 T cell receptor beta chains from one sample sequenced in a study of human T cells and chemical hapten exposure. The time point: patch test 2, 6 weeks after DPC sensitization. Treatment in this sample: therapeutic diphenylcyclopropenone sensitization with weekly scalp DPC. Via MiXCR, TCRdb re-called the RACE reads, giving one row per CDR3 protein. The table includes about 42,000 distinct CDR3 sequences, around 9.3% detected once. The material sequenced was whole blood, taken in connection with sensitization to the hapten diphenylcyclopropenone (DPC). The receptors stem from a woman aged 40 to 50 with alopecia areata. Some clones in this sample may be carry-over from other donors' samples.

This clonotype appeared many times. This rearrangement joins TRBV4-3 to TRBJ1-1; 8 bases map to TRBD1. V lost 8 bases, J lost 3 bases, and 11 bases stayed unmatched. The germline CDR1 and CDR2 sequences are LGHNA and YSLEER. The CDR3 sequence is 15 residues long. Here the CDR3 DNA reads TGCGCCAGCCGAGACCCCGGACAGGGCCACACTGAAGCTTTCTTT. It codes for CASRDPGQGHTEAFF.

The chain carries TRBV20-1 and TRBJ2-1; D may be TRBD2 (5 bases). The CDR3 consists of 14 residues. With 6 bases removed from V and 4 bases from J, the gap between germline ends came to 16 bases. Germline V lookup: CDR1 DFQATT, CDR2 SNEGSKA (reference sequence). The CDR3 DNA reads TGCAGTGCCAACCCTAGCAGCGGATACAATGAGCAGTTCTTC. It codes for CSANPSSGYNEQFF.

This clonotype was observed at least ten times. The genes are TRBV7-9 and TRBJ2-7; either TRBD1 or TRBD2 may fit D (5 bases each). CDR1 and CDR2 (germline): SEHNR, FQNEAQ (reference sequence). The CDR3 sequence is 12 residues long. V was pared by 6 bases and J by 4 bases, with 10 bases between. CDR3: CASRAGSYEQYF. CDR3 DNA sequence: TGTGCCAGCAGGGCAGGGAGTTACGAGCAGTACTTC.

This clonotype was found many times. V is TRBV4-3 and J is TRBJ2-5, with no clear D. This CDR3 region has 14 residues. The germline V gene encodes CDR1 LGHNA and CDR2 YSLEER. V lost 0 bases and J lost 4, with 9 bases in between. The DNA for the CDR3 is TGCGCCAGCAGCCAAGATCTTAAGTCAGAGACCCAGTACTTC. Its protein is CASSQDLKSETQYF.

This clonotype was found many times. The CDR3 DNA reads as TGTGCCAGCTCTTCATCGCTAGGGTTTGGAACCTTC. Translating gives CASSSSLGFGTF. The chain uses TRBV18 and TRBJ1-2; D is unclear. Germline V gene sequence: CDR1 KGHSH, CDR2 LQKENI. The CDR3 consists of 12 residues. Trimming pared 6 bases from V and 14 bases from J, leaving 19 bases between.

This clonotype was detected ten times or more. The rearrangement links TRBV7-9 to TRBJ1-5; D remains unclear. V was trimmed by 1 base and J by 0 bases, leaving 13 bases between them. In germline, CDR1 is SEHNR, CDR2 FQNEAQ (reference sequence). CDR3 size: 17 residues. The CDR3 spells CASSLGGRGHSNQPQHF. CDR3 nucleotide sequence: TGTGCCAGCAGCTTAGGGGGTCGAGGTCATAGCAATCAGCCCCAGCATTTT.

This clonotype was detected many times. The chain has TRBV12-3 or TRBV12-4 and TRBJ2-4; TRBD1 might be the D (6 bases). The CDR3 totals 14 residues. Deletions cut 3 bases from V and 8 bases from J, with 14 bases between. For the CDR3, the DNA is TGTGCCAGCAGTTTCACGACAGGTGGAGACATTCAGTACTTC. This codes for CASSFTTGGDIQYF.

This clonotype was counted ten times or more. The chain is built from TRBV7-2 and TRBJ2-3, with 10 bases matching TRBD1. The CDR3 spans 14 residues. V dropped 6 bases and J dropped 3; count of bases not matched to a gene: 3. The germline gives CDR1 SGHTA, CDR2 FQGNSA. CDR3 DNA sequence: TGTGCCAGCAGTCGGACAGGGGGGACAGATACGCAGTATTTT. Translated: CASSRTGGTDTQYF.

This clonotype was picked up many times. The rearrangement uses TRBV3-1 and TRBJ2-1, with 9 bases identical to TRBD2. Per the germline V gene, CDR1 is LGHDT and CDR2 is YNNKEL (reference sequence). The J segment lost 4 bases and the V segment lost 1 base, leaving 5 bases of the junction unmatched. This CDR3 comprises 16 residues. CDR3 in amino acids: CASSQAARGGYNEQFF. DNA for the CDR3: TGTGCCAGCAGCCAAGCAGCGCGGGGGGGTTACAATGAGCAGTTCTTC.